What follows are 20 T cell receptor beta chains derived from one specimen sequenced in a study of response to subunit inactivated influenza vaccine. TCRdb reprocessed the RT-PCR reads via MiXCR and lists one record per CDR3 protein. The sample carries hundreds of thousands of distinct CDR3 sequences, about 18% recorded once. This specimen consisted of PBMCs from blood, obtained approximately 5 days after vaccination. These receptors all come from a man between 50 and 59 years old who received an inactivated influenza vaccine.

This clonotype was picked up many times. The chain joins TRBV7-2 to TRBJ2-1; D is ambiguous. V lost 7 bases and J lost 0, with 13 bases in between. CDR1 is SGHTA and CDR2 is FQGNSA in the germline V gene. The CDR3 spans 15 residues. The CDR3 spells CASTPDSYSYNEQFF. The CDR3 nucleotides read TGTGCCAGCACCCCCGATTCGTACTCCTACAATGAGCAGTTCTTC.

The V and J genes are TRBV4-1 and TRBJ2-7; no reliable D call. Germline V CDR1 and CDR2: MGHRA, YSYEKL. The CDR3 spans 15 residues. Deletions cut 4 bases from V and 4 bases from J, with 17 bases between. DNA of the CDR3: TGCGCCAGCAGCCGAGTCGCGCTCGAGCCGTACGAGCAGTACTTC. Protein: CASSRVALEPYEQYF.

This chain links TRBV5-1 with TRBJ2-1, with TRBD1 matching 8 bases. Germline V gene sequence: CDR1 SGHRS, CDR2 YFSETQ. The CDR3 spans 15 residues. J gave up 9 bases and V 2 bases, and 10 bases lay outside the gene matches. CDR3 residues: CASSLSAGGSAEQFF. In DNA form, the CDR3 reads TGCGCCAGCAGCTTATCGGCAGGGGGCTCGGCTGAGCAGTTCTTC.

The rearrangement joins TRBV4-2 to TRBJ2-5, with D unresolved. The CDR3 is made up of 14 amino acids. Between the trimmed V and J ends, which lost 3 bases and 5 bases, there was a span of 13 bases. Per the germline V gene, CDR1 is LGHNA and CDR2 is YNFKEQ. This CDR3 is CASSQKIFGETQYF. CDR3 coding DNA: TGTGCCAGCAGCCAGAAGATATTCGGGGAGACCCAGTACTTC.

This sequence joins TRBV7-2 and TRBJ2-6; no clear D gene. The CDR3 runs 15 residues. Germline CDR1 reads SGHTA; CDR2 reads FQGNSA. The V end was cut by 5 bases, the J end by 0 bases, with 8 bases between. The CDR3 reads CASSRRFSGANVLTF. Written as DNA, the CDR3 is TGTGCCAGCAGCCGCCGGTTCTCTGGGGCCAACGTCCTGACTTTC. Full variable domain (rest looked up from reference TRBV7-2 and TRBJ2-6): GAGVSQSPSNKVTEKGKDVELRCDPISGHTALYWYRQSLGQGLEFLIYFQGNSAPDKSGLPSDRFSAERTGGSVSTLTIQRTQQEDSAVYLCASSRRFSGANVLTFGAGSRLTVL.

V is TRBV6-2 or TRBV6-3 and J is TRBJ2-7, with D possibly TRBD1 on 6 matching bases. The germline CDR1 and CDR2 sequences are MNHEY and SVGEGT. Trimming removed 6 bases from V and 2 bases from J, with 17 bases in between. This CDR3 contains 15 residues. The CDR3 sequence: CASSLHGGNTYEQYF. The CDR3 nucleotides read TGTGCCAGCAGCCTCCATGGGGGCAATACCTACGAGCAGTACTTC.

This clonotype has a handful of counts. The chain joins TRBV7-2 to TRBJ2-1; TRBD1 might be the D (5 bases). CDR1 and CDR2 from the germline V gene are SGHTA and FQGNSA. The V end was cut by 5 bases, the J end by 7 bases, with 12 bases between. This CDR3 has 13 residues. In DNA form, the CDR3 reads TGTGCCAGCAGCGGACAACGAGAAAATGAGCAGTTCTTC. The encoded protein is CASSGQRENEQFF.

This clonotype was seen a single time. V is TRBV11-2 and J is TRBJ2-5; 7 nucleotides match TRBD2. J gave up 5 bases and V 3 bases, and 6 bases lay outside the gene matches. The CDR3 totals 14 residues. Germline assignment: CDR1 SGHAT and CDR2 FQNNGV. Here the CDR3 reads CASSLTSSRETQYF. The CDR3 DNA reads TGTGCCAGCAGCTTGACTAGCTCCAGGGAGACCCAGTACTTC. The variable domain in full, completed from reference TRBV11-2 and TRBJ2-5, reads EAGVAQSPRYKIIEKRQSVAFWCNPISGHATLYWYQQILGQGPKLLIQFQNNGVVDDSQLPKDRFSAERLKGVDSTLKIQPAKLEDSAVYLCASSLTSSRETQYFGPGTRLLVL.

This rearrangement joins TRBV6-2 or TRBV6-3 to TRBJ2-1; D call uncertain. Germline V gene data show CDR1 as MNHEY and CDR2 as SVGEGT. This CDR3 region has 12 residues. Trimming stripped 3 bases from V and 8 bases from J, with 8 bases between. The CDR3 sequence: CASSYAAYEQFF. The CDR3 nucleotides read TGTGCCAGCAGTTATGCCGCATATGAGCAGTTCTTC.

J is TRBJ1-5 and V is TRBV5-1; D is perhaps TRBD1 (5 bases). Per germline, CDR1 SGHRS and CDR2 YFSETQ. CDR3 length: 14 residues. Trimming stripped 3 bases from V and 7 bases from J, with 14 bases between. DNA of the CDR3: TGCGCCAGCAGCTCCGTGGGAGGGGAACAGCCCCAGCATTTT. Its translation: CASSSVGGEQPQHF.

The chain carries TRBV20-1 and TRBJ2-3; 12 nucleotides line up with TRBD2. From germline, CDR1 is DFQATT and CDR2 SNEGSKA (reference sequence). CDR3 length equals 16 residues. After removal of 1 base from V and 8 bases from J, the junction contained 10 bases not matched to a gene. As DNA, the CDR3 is TGCAGTGCTAGAGGAAGACTAGCGGGGGTTTCGGGTACGCAGTATTTT. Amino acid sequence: CSARGRLAGVSGTQYF.

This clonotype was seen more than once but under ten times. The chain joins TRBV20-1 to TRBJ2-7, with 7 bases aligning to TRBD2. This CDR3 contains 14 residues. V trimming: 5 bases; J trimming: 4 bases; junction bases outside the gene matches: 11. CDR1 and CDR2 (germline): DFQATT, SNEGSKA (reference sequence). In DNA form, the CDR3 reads TGCAGTGCTGAACTTCCGGGGACTACATACGAGCAGTACTTC. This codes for CSAELPGTTYEQYF.

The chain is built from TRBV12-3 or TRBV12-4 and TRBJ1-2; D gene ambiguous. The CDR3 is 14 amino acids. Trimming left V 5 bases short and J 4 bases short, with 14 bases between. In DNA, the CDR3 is TGTGCCAGCAGTCCGACCGCCCGGGGCTATGGCTACACCTTC. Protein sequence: CASSPTARGYGYTF.

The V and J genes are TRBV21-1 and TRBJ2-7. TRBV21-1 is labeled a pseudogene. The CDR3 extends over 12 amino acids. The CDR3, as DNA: TGTGCCAGCAGCAAAATTGAAGGCGAGCAGTACTTC. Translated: CASSKIEGEQYF.

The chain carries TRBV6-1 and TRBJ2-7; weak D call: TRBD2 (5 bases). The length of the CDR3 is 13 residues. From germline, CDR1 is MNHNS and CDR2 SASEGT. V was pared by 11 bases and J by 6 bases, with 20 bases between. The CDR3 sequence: CASRRAGSSEQYF. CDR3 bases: TGTGCCTCCCGGCGGGCAGGTTCTAGCGAGCAGTACTTC.

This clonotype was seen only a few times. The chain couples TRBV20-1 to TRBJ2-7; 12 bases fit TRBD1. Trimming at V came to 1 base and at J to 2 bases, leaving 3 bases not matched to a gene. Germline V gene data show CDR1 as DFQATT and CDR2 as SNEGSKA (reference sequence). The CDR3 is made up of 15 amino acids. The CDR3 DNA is TGCAGTGCTAGAGCCGGGACAGGGGGCGCCTACGAGCAGTACTTC. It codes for CSARAGTGGAYEQYF.

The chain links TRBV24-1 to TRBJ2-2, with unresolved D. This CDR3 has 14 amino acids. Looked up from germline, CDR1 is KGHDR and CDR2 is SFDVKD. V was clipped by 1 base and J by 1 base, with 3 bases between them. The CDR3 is CATSDLVNTGELFF. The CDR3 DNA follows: TGTGCCACCAGTGATTTAGTGAACACCGGGGAGCTGTTTTTT.

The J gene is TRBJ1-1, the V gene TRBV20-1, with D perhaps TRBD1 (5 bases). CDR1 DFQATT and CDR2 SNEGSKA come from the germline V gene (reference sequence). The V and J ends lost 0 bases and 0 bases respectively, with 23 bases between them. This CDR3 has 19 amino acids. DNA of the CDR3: TGCAGTGCTAGAGAACCACCGGGACCGGGAGCGGTTATGAACACTGAAGCTTTCTTT. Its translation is CSAREPPGPGAVMNTEAFF.

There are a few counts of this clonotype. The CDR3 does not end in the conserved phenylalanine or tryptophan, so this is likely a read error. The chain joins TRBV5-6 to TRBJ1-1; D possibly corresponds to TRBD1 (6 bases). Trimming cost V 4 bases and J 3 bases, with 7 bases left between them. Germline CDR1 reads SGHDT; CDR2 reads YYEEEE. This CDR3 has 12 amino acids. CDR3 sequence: CASSEGDTEAFS. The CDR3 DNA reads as TGTGCCAGCAGCGAGGGGGACACTGAAGCTTTCTCT.

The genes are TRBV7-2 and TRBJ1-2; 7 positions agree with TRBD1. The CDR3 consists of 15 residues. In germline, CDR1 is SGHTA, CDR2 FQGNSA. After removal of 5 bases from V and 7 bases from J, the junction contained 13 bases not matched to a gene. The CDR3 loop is CASSPPGGGRSGYTF. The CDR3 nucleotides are TGTGCCAGCAGCCCGCCGGGAGGGGGCAGGAGTGGCTACACCTTC.